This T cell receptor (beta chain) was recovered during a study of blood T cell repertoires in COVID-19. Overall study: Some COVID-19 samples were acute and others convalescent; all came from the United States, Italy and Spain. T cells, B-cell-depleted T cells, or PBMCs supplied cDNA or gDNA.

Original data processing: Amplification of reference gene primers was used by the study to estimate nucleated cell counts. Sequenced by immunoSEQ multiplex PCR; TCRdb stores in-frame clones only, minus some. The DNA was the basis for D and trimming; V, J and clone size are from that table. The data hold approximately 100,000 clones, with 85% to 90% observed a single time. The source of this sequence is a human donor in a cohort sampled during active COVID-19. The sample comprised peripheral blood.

This CDR3 reads CASSLVLYGYTF. The CDR3 DNA follows: TGTGCCAGCAGTTTAGTATTATATGGCTACACCTTC. This chain uses TRBV28 with TRBJ1-2, with D unclear. This CDR3 has 12 residues. The V end was cut by 2 bases, the J end by 5 bases, with 6 bases between. Germline loops: CDR1 MDHEN, CDR2 SYDVKM.